Here is one T cell receptor beta chain with its context. Antigen specificity is unknown. The CDR3 totals 14 residues. The germline CDR1 and CDR2 sequences are SGDLS and YYNGEE. V lost 5 bases to trimming and J lost 6 bases, with 17 bases between them. Assay: immunoSEQ multiplex PCR; the TCRdb copy retains only in-frame clones and omits some. The sample yields 60,000 to 90,000 clones, 83% seen once. This sample stems from a study of CD4 T cell repertoires in COVID-19. Study information: CFSE-low cells expanded roughly 10 days with IL-2, then restimulated with other coronavirus spikes. Study observations and caveats: Between about 6 and 28% of SARS-CoV-2 clonotypes also appeared in SARS-CoV and/or HKU1 spike cultures. Several top expanded SARS-CoV-2-reactive clonotypes were shared by two or three memory subsets.

Here the sequenced sample was CD4+ T cells from peripheral blood, taken after recovery from COVID-19. This clonotype was obtained from a human donor who had COVID-19. The chain links TRBV9 to TRBJ1-2; maybe TRBD1 (6 bases). CDR3 region: CASRRAGEADGYTF. CDR3 bases: TGTGCCAGCAGGAGGGCAGGGGAAGCGGATGGCTACACCTTC.